These T cell receptor beta chains were read from a single sample in a study of blood T cell repertoires in COVID-19. The data were produced by immunoSEQ multiplex PCR, yet TCRdb's version contains in-frame clones alone and is incomplete. The sample lists approximately 260,000 clones, 82% occurring once. Sequenced input: peripheral blood. Source of these receptors: a woman aged 55 to 70 with active or convalescent COVID-19. The CDR3 runs from the conserved cysteine through the conserved F or W. The D gene is left open where the match is weak. Expanded clones are given a class, and other clones once, few, many or no size at all.

-	TRBV5-6	-	TRBJ2-3	CASSFPSPRTQYF	TGTGCCAGCAGTTTCCCCTCCCCGCGTACGCAGTATTTT
TRBD1	TRBV19	-	TRBJ2-4	CASSFRTGLGKNIQYF	TGTGCCAGTAGTTTCCGGACAGGTCTCGGCAAAAACATTCAGTACTTC
-	TRBV4-1	-	TRBJ1-1	CASSHLTGQEAFF	TGCGCCAGCAGCCACCTAACAGGGCAGGAAGCTTTCTTT
TRBD1	TRBV9	once	TRBJ1-2	CASSLGDRNYGYTF	TGTGCCAGCAGCTTAGGGGACAGGAACTATGGCTACACCTTC
-	TRBV3-1/TRBV3-2	-	TRBJ1-5	CASSQDLGQGLYQPQHF	TGTGCCAGCAGCCAAGATCTAGGGCAGGGGCTTTATCAGCCCCAGCATTTT
TRBD1	TRBV6-5	-	TRBJ1-6	CASSPGTGGGPLHF	TGTGCCAGCAGCCCCGGGACAGGGGGAGGTCCACTCCACTTT
-	TRBV18	-	TRBJ1-2	CASSPGDGYTF	TGTGCCAGCTCACCCGGGGATGGCTACACCTTC
TRBD2	TRBV10-2	once	TRBJ2-5	CASTPGLAGEGETQYF	TGCGCCAGCACACCGGGACTAGCGGGGGAGGGAGAGACCCAGTACTTC
-	TRBV18	-	TRBJ2-7	CASSPPRGTVQYF	TGTGCCAGCTCACCACCGAGAGGCACTGTGCAGTACTTC
-	TRBV4-1	-	TRBJ1-6	CASSQDHRYNSPLHF	TGCGCCAGCAGCCAAGATCACAGATATAATTCACCCCTCCACTTT
TRBD1	TRBV6-5	once	TRBJ1-4	CASSPDRGDEKLFF	TGTGCCAGCAGCCCGGACAGGGGGGATGAAAAACTGTTTTTT
-	TRBV7-8	-	TRBJ1-2	CASSQREGYTF	TGTGCCAGCAGCCAACGCGAAGGCTACACCTTC
TRBD2	TRBV9	-	TRBJ2-1	CASSPLAGTSMNEQFF	TGTGCCAGCAGCCCTCTAGCGGGCACGAGTATGAATGAGCAGTTCTTC